This T cell receptor (beta chain) appears in the sequencing data of a study of shared clonotypes between healthy human individuals. Concerning this clone itself: A much more abundant neighbour one base away suggests this may be a read error. Other nucleotide sequences from this sample produce the same CDR3.

TCRdb keeps only in-frame clones here, not all; method: immunoSEQ multiplex PCR. The table has around 1,100,000 clones, roughly 80% seen once. Donors included only healthy HIV-negative adults lacking recent acute infections or vaccinations. A CD45RA+ naive subset and a CD45RA-negative memory subset were split from CD4+ cells. Trimming stripped 6 bases from V and 5 bases from J, with 13 bases between. The germline V gene has CDR1 SNHLY and CDR2 FYNNEI. The CDR3 runs 13 residues. The sequenced sample was memory CD4+ T cells from PBMCs. This sample's subset: CD45RA-negative fraction. The chain links TRBV2 to TRBJ2-5; D is perhaps TRBD1 or TRBD2 (7 bases each). This receptor was taken from a man between 18 and 35 years old in good health. Some clones in this sample may be carry-over from other donors' samples. The CDR3 nucleotides read TGTGCCAGCAGCCTCCAGGGGGGGGAGACCCAGTACTTC. Translating gives CASSLQGGETQYF.